This T cell receptor beta chain originates from a study of blood T cell repertoires in COVID-19. Turning to the study itself: PBMCs, B-cell-depleted T cells, or T cells were the source of the cDNA or gDNA that made up the material.

Sequenced by immunoSEQ multiplex PCR; TCRdb stores in-frame clones only, minus some. The data contain under 350,000 clones, approximately 83% of them seen just once; the ten biggest clones take up 9.4%. This CDR3 comprises 14 residues. Germline CDR1 is SEHNR and CDR2 is FQNEAQ (reference sequence). The germline V and J ends were trimmed by 2 bases and 6 bases, with 10 bases remaining between them. V gene TRBV7-9 combines with J gene TRBJ1-4; D is unresolved. This clonotype was obtained from a woman aged 45-59 years who had recovered from COVID-19. Sample: peripheral blood. CDR3 loop: CASSLMSGYEKLFF. The CDR3 DNA sequence: TGTGCCAGCAGCTTAATGTCCGGGTATGAAAAACTGTTTTTT.